This entry concerns a single TCR beta chain. Germline V gives CDR1 SEHNR, CDR2 FQNEAQ (reference sequence). The ends were cut back, 2 bases at V and 4 bases at J, with 24 bases in the middle. The CDR3 covers 19 residues. Some clones are missing from TCRdb's copy, which holds only in-frame ones; the method was immunoSEQ multiplex PCR. Here the sample spans approximately 74,000 clones, about nine tenths being singletons. The data were obtained in a study of T cell changes during pregnancy in multiple sclerosis. This receptor was taken from a female donor with multiple sclerosis, enrolled in a pregnancy study. The material was peripheral blood, obtained before pregnancy. The rearrangement uses TRBV7-9 and TRBJ2-1; D is possibly TRBD1 (6 bases). The CDR3 reads CASSLSLLTQGNPYNEQFF. CDR3 coding DNA: TGTGCCAGCAGCTTATCCCTGTTAACCCAGGGGAATCCATACAATGAGCAGTTCTTC.